These 20 T cell receptor beta chains were all obtained from the same sample, sequenced in a study of blood T cell repertoires in COVID-19 (dated by TCRdb to 2020 to 2022). The receptor library was made with the immunoSEQ multiplex PCR assay. Sourced from immuneACCESS, this table was stored by TCRdb with only in-frame sequences that have V and J called. A share of the clones is absent; for the studies checked, an unresolved V gene accounts for under half, and the remainder has no known explanation. This sample holds 200,000 to 250,000 clones; 70% to 85% were observed only once. The biggest ten clones account for approximately 1.9% of the sample. The sequencing input was peripheral blood. These receptors came from a woman aged 80 or over with acute or convalescent COVID-19.

The chain recombines TRBV6-2 or TRBV6-3 with TRBJ2-6, with unresolved D. CDR1 MNHEY and CDR2 SVGEGT come from the germline V gene. The V and J ends lost 0 bases and 4 bases respectively, with 10 bases between them. The CDR3 is made up of 16 amino acids. The CDR3 here is CASSYSSWAGANVLTF. DNA for the CDR3: TGTGCCAGCAGTTACTCGAGCTGGGCGGGGGCCAACGTCCTGACTTTC.

The CDR3, as DNA: TGTGCCAGCAAAAAGGGGGACGAGATAATTCACCCCCTCCACTTT. This codes for CASKKGDEIIHPLHF. This sequence joins TRBV5-5 and TRBJ1-6, with a possible D match to TRBD1 (6 bases). Germline V gene sequence: CDR1 SGHKS, CDR2 YYEKEE (reference sequence). The CDR3 is made up of 15 amino acids. Trimming removed 6 bases at V and 13 bases at J, with 23 bases between. Full variable domain (rest looked up from reference TRBV5-5 and TRBJ1-6): DAGVTQSPTHLIKTRGQQVTLRCSPISGHKSVSWYQQVLGQGPQFIFQYYEKEERGRGNFPDRFSARQFPNYSSELNVNALLLGDSALYLCASKKGDEIIHPLHFGNGTRLTVT.

The chain is built from TRBV13 and TRBJ2-2, with D possibly being TRBD2 (6 bases). The germline CDR1 and CDR2 sequences are PRHDT and FYEKMQ (reference sequence). The CDR3 spans 18 residues. V lost 5 bases and J lost 3, with 22 bases in between. CDR3 sequence (DNA): TGTGCCAGCAGCCCCATAGTGCTGGCCGGGAGTGACACCGGGGAGCTGTTTTTT. Translation gives CASSPIVLAGSDTGELFF.

This chain uses TRBV11-2 with TRBJ2-5, with a weak D call TRBD2 (7 bases). V lost 5 bases to trimming and J lost 4 bases, with 17 bases between them. There are 15 residues in the CDR3. Germline-derived CDR1 and CDR2 are SGHAT and FQNNGV. CDR3 sequence reads: CASSLGGASGETQYF. The DNA of the CDR3 is TGTGCCAGCAGCCTGGGGGGGGCGTCAGGAGAGACCCAGTACTTC.

The DNA of the CDR3 is TGTGCCAGCAGCTTTTCGCCCGGAGATAATTCACCCCTCCACTTT. This sequence encodes CASSFSPGDNSPLHF. V is TRBV7-6 and J is TRBJ1-6; D unclear. V was cut by 3 bases and J by 5 bases, with 11 bases left in between. The CDR3 is 15 amino acids. Germline assignment: CDR1 SGHVS and CDR2 FNYEAQ.

This clone was observed a handful of times. The V gene is TRBV7-3, the J gene TRBJ2-2, with TRBD1 matching 9 bases. The length of the CDR3 is 16 residues. Germline V CDR1 and CDR2: SGHTA, FQGTGA. The V segment lost 5 bases and the J segment 6 bases; nucleotides outside the gene matches: 10. CDR3: CASSQMGQGGAGELFF. CDR3 nucleotides: TGTGCCAGCAGCCAAATGGGACAGGGCGGGGCCGGGGAGCTGTTTTTT.

This chain uses TRBV5-4 with TRBJ2-5, with 7 bases that match TRBD2. Germline V gene lookup returns CDR1 SGHNT and CDR2 YYREEE (reference sequence). Germline trimming cut 4 bases from V and 2 bases from J; bases unmatched to any gene: 14. The CDR3 extends over 17 amino acids. The CDR3, as DNA: TGTGCCAGCAGCGGGGAGGTGTTCCGGGGGGTTCAAGAGACCCAGTACTTC. Translation: CASSGEVFRGVQETQYF.

The J gene is TRBJ1-5, the V gene TRBV7-2; tentative D call: TRBD1 (6 bases). V was pared by 2 bases and J by 2 bases, with 10 bases between. CDR3 size: 15 residues. Looked up from germline, CDR1 is SGHTA and CDR2 is FQGNSA. CDR3 bases: TGTGCCAGCAGCTTATGGACAGTGGGCAATCAGCCCCAGCATTTT. Translated, it gives CASSLWTVGNQPQHF.

This clone occurred a few times. The rearrangement uses TRBV24-1 and TRBJ1-2; 7 nucleotides match TRBD1. The CDR3 loop spans 16 amino acids. The V and J ends lost 4 bases and 2 bases, in that order; junction bases with no gene match: 9. Looked up from germline, CDR1 is KGHDR and CDR2 is SFDVKD. CDR3 region: CATSEPGQEANYGYTF. The CDR3 DNA follows: TGTGCCACCAGTGAACCCGGACAGGAGGCGAACTATGGCTACACCTTC.

This clone was recorded only once. This chain uses TRBV27 with TRBJ2-7, with 7 positions matching TRBD2. The CDR3 is 14 residues long. CDR1 is MNHEY, CDR2 SMNVEV, per germline (reference sequence). V was pared by 5 bases and J by 6 bases, with 10 bases of the junction left unmatched. CDR3 in DNA: TGTGCCAGCAGTCCCTGGGGGGGAGTGGGCGAGCAGTACTTC. It encodes CASSPWGGVGEQYF.

This clone was observed once. The V and J genes are TRBV2 and TRBJ2-3; 7 nucleotides line up with TRBD2. J gave up 11 bases and V 4 bases, and 15 bases lay outside the gene matches. Per the germline V gene, CDR1 is SNHLY and CDR2 is FYNNEI. The CDR3 length is 15 residues. This chain's CDR3 is CASSGSGNVRGGQYF. The CDR3 nucleotides are TGTGCCAGCAGTGGGAGCGGGAACGTCCGGGGCGGGCAGTATTTT. Variable domain in full (rest from reference TRBV2 and TRBJ2-3): EPEVTQTPSHQVTQMGQEVILRCVPISNHLYFYWYRQILGQKVEFLVSFYNNEISEKSEIFDDQFSVERPDGSNFTLKIRSTKLEDSAMYFCASSGSGNVRGGQYFGPGTRLTVL.

V is TRBV3-1 (or the pseudogene TRBV3-2) and J is TRBJ1-1; D remains unclear. Germline lookup yields CDR1 LGHDT and CDR2 YNNKEL (reference sequence). Deletions cut 0 bases from V and 3 bases from J, with 8 bases between. This CDR3 region has 14 residues. CDR3 DNA: TGTGCCAGCAGCCAAGAGGGCCCGGACACTGAAGCTTTCTTT. It translates to CASSQEGPDTEAFF.

The chain recombines TRBV7-9 with TRBJ2-3, with D possibly being TRBD2 (6 bases). Trimming removed 1 base at V and 1 base at J, with 9 bases between. The CDR3 has 15 amino acids. CDR1 is SEHNR, CDR2 FQNEAQ, per germline (reference sequence). CDR3: CASSLDGGGTDTQYF. The CDR3, as DNA: TGTGCCAGCAGCTTAGATGGCGGGGGCACAGATACGCAGTATTTT.

This clone was counted a few times. The chain recombines TRBV19 with TRBJ1-5; a weak D match, TRBD1 (5 bases). This CDR3 has 14 residues. Germline V gene sequence: CDR1 LNHDA, CDR2 SQIVND (reference sequence). V shed 9 bases and J shed 9 bases, with 21 bases lying between them. In nucleotides, the CDR3 is TGTGCCAGCCGCGGGGGACCGGCGGTGGGGCCCCAGCATTTT. Its translation: CASRGGPAVGPQHF.

This clone was found once. The J gene is TRBJ2-7, the V gene TRBV6-5, with a possible D match to TRBD2 (6 bases). Trimming pared 6 bases from V and 6 bases from J, leaving 12 bases between. Germline-derived CDR1 and CDR2 are MNHEY and SVGAGI. This CDR3 region has 12 residues. CDR3 DNA sequence: TGTGCCAGCAGGGGGGGAACGAGCGAGCAGTACTTC. This encodes CASRGGTSEQYF.

The chain recombines TRBV7-6 with TRBJ2-3, with 9 bases identical to TRBD1. The V and J ends lost 5 bases and 0 bases, in that order; junction bases with no gene match: 3. This CDR3 is built from 15 residues. Germline V gives CDR1 SGHVS, CDR2 FNYEAQ. As DNA, the CDR3 is TGTGCCAGCAGCGCTGGACAGGGGAGCACAGATACGCAGTATTTT. Translated: CASSAGQGSTDTQYF.

The chain combines TRBV3-1 (or the pseudogene TRBV3-2) with TRBJ2-1, with TRBD2 matching 12 bases. This CDR3 comprises 16 residues. V lost 0 bases to trimming and J lost 7 bases; unmatched junction nucleotides: 4. Germline CDR1 reads LGHDT; CDR2 reads YNNKEL (reference sequence). The CDR3 reads CASSQELAGGLNEQFF. The CDR3 nucleotides are TGTGCCAGCAGCCAAGAACTAGCGGGAGGTTTAAATGAGCAGTTCTTC.

The chain has TRBV3-1 (or the pseudogene TRBV3-2) and TRBJ2-1; TRBD2 matches at 11 bases. Germline V lookup: CDR1 LGHDT, CDR2 YNNKEL (reference sequence). V trimming: 6 bases; J trimming: 3 bases; junction bases outside the gene matches: 10. The CDR3 has 17 amino acids. The CDR3 DNA sequence: TGTGCCAGCAGTATACTAGCGGGAGCCCCCAACTACAATGAGCAGTTCTTC. As protein: CASSILAGAPNYNEQFF.

This clone was recorded once. The chain links TRBV7-6 to TRBJ1-1, with TRBD1 matching over 8 bases. Germline V lookup: CDR1 SGHVS, CDR2 FNYEAQ. Germline trimming cut 1 base from V and 7 bases from J; bases unmatched to any gene: 2. The CDR3 spans 13 residues. CDR3 nucleotides: TGTGCCAGCAGCTTAGTACAGGGGGGTGAAGCTTTCTTT. This codes for CASSLVQGGEAFF.

This clone was counted a few times. The gene calls are TRBV18 and TRBJ2-2; unclear D gene. CDR1 and CDR2 from the germline V gene are KGHSH and LQKENI. V was clipped by 6 bases and J by 0 bases, with 11 bases between them. The CDR3 length is 15 residues. The chain's CDR3 is CASSHDTANTGELFF. The CDR3 DNA reads TGTGCCAGCTCCCATGACACGGCGAACACCGGGGAGCTGTTTTTT.